A single TCR beta chain is shown here with its context. This record belongs to a study of blood T cell repertoires in COVID-19. Study-level information: COVID-19 samples collected from the United States, Italy and Spain covered acute and convalescent phases.

This CDR3 region has 14 residues. Trimming cost V 0 bases and J 2 bases, with 7 bases left between them. The germline gives CDR1 SGHAT, CDR2 FQNNGV. In the study's own analysis: Cell counts per sample came from amplifying reference gene primers. The protocol was immunoSEQ multiplex PCR, while the TCRdb copy is restricted to in-frame clones and leaves out a portion. V and J calls and clone size are copied from that table; D and trimming were computed from the DNA. Among some 360,000 clones, about 89% were seen once, and the ten largest hold about 2.1%. The J gene is TRBJ1-2, the V gene TRBV11-2; D might be TRBD1 (5 bases). Sequencing was carried out using peripheral blood. The receptor was isolated from a woman aged 60 to 75 with COVID-19, enrolled during active disease. CDR3 region: CASSLDAGNYGYTF. The CDR3 nucleotides read TGTGCCAGCAGCTTAGATGCAGGGAACTATGGCTACACCTTC.